The entry that follows covers one T cell receptor (beta chain) sequence. It was the approximately 120-subject validation cohort, separate from the approximately 680-subject first cohort, to which the donors belonged. The data were produced by immunoSEQ multiplex PCR, yet TCRdb's version contains in-frame clones alone and is incomplete. This table holds 280,000 or so clones, over 75% found once. This specimen belongs to a study of cytomegalovirus exposure and HLA in healthy donors. Trimming cost V 1 base and J 5 bases, with 14 bases left between them. From germline, CDR1 is MDHEN and CDR2 SYDVKM. CDR3 length: 15 residues.

The chain links TRBV28 to TRBJ1-1; D perhaps matches TRBD1 (6 bases). This TCR was recovered from a woman aged 18 to 35 in good health and CMV-seronegative. Sequencing was performed on PBMCs. The CDR3 DNA sequence: TGTGCCAGCAGTTTATTGGGGGGGCTGGCGACTGAAGCTTTCTTT. Encoded protein: CASSLLGGLATEAFF.